This T cell receptor (beta chain) appears in the sequencing data of a study of glioma-infiltrating T cells after dendritic cell vaccination. For this clone: Its antigen remains unknown.

Primers: 60 V beta forward and 13 J beta reverse. Libraries were prepared by immunoSEQ multiplex PCR; TCRdb keeps only in-frame clonotypes and omits some of them. The sample contains over 90,000 clones, around 80% of which appear only once. General study findings and limits: Few patients contributed both blood and tumor specimens.

The time point here: after dendritic cell vaccination, including at tumor progression/relapse. Patients had residual fresh-frozen tumor tissue and more than two years of survival data. PBMC sampling occurred before vaccination, two weeks after the third dose, and at progression. V lost 7 bases and J 0 bases, leaving 14 bases between the germline ends. The CDR3 loop spans 15 amino acids. CDR1 and CDR2 from the germline V gene are MGHRA and YSYEKL. The material sequenced was blood, taken after dendritic cell vaccination. The clonotype comes from a human donor with glioblastoma. V gene TRBV4-1 combines with J gene TRBJ2-3; D may be TRBD2 (6 bases). CDR3 in amino acids: CASTRSGESTDTQYF. In nucleotides, the CDR3 is TGCGCCAGCACCCGTTCGGGGGAAAGCACAGATACGCAGTATTTT.